This T cell receptor beta chain was sequenced for a study of CD8+CD57+ T cells in acquired aplastic anemia. Background on the study: The DNA of sorted CD4+ and CD8+ cells averaged approximately 3.2 ug.

Patients chosen for sequencing had CD8+CD57+ cells that had expanded, as shown by flow cytometry. TCR beta VDJ and CDR3 profiles were obtained from a genomic DNA template. MiXCR, applied by TCRdb to the reads, yields one record per CDR3 protein. Among some 160,000 distinct CDR3 sequences listed, more than 45% were seen once. The CDR3 spans 14 residues. The ends were cut back, 6 bases at V and 3 bases at J, with 15 bases in the middle. Germline values: CDR1 SNHLY, CDR2 FYNNEI. The chain couples TRBV2 to TRBJ2-7; possibly TRBD2 for D (5 bases). The specimen sequenced was sorted CD4+, CD8+, or CD8+CD57+ T cells (not recorded which) from PBMCs. This TCR derives from a human donor with aplastic anemia. CDR3 DNA sequence: TGTGCCAGCAGGAGTCCCGGGGTCGGCTACGAGCAGTACTTC. It encodes CASRSPGVGYEQYF. Complete variable domain (other parts from reference TRBV2 and TRBJ2-7): EPEVTQTPSHQVTQMGQEVILRCVPISNHLYFYWYRQILGQKVEFLVSFYNNEISEKSEIFDDQFSVERPDGSNFTLKIRSTKLEDSAMYFCASRSPGVGYEQYFGPGTRLTVT.